This TCR beta chain was captured by sequencing in a study of blood T cell repertoires in COVID-19. As for the study in general: Sites in the United States, Italy and Spain provided acute and convalescent COVID-19 samples. PBMCs, B-cell-depleted T cells, or T cells provided the cDNA or gDNA that made up the material.

Recruits, aged roughly 18 to 100 years, lived in 20 to 30 US areas. Germline values: CDR1 MNHEY, CDR2 SMNVEV (reference sequence). This CDR3 is built from 11 residues. V was pared by 3 bases and J by 8 bases, with 5 bases between. As handled by the study authors: Estimated nucleated cell counts came from reference gene primer amplification. The table came from immunoSEQ multiplex PCR; TCRdb's copy has only in-frame clones and leaves some out. Clone size and V and J calls were adopted from that table, with D and trimming inferred from the DNA. The data contain 230,000 or so clones, around 88% of them singletons.

The specimen was PBMCs or T cells enriched from blood (not recorded which). The TCR was taken from a woman in her forties or fifties with acute COVID-19. The rearrangement joins TRBV27 to TRBJ2-4; D gene ambiguous. The CDR3 is CASSFGDIQYF. In nucleotides, the CDR3 is TGTGCCAGCAGTTTTGGAGACATTCAGTACTTC.